Below are 28 T cell receptor beta chains sequenced from a single sample in a study of low-dose radiotherapy and immunotherapy resistance in tumors. This sample's time point: after trial treatment. Treatment defined: LDRT plus nivolumab, ipilimumab, low-dose cyclophosphamide and aspirin (RACIN trial). First-strand cDNA used TRAV- and TRBV-specific primers, covering alpha and beta chains. The authors ran roughly 20 PCR cycles to amplify TCRs with a constant-region primer and V-primer adapter. TCRdb reanalysed the reads using MiXCR and keeps one entry per CDR3 protein. The repertoire consists of 45,000 or so distinct CDR3 sequences, with 25% to 30% occurring once and the leading ten covering over 9%. The specimen comprised PBMCs, sampled after low-dose radiotherapy plus immunotherapy. These receptors were obtained from a male donor with prostate cancer.

This clonotype occurred a few times. V gene TRBV5-1 combines with J gene TRBJ2-3; D ambiguous. CDR1 is SGHRS, CDR2 YFSETQ, per germline. The CDR3 contains 15 residues. V gave up 0 bases and J gave up 2 bases, with 10 bases separating them. CDR3 coding DNA: TGCGCCAGCAGCTTGGACGTAAACCCCACAGATACGCAGTATTTT. It specifies CASSLDVNPTDTQYF.

This clonotype has ten or more counts. The CDR3 reads CASSLVAGFSNSYNEQFF. CDR3 nucleotide sequence: TGTGCCAGCAGCTTAGTAGCGGGGTTCTCAAACTCCTACAATGAGCAGTTCTTC. This sequence joins TRBV7-8 and TRBJ2-1, with 8 bases identical to TRBD2. After removal of 1 base from V and 0 bases from J, the junction contained 8 bases not matched to a gene. CDR1 is SGHVS, CDR2 FQNEAQ, per germline. The CDR3 covers 18 residues.

In its sample, this clonotype was seen many times. V and J are TRBV5-1 and TRBJ2-2; 7 bases match TRBD1. The CDR3 loop spans 16 amino acids. The V gene's germline CDR1 is SGHRS and CDR2 YFSETQ. The junction had 10 bases not matched to a gene; V was cut back by 4 bases and J by 4 bases. CDR3 residues: CASSGAYTGATGELFF. The CDR3 DNA follows: TGCGCCAGCAGCGGAGCATATACAGGGGCCACCGGGGAGCTGTTTTTT.

Many counts were recorded for this clonotype. The rearrangement joins TRBV19 to TRBJ2-1, with 9 bases aligning to TRBD1. The ends lost 3 bases at V and 7 bases at J; junction bases unmatched: 4. Germline V gene data show CDR1 as LNHDA and CDR2 as SQIVND (reference sequence). The CDR3 has 14 amino acids. The CDR3 DNA reads as TGTGCCAGTAGTATCGGGACAGGGTGGAATGAGCAGTTCTTC. The encoded protein is CASSIGTGWNEQFF.

The genes are TRBV5-1 and TRBJ1-6, with D possibly matching TRBD1 (6 bases). Germline CDR1 SGHRS, CDR2 YFSETQ. This CDR3 is 16 amino acids long. The V and J ends lost 2 bases and 8 bases respectively, with 17 bases between them. The CDR3 DNA sequence: TGCGCCAGCAGCTTCGGAGCCGGACAGATTGATTCACCCCTCCACTTT. Encoded protein: CASSFGAGQIDSPLHF.

Concerning this clonotype itself: A read error is likely here: a far larger clone is one base away. This chain links TRBV26 with TRBJ1-5. TRBV26 counts as a pseudogene. The CDR3 loop spans 14 amino acids. This CDR3 is CSSSAALGLYPQHF. The CDR3 DNA reads TGTTCCAGCAGCGCTGCCCTCGGGTTGTATCCCCAGCATTTT.

CDR3 DNA sequence: TGTGCCAGCAGCCCCGGAGGGGGACTGGCGGGGGCTCCCCTCGGGCCGGGCTACAATGAGCAGTTCTTC. This gives the protein CASSPGGGLAGAPLGPGYNEQFF. The gene calls are TRBV5-5 and TRBJ2-1; D is perhaps TRBD2 (7 bases). Trimming stripped 4 bases from V and 3 bases from J, with 38 bases between. This CDR3 is 23 amino acids long. Germline-derived CDR1 and CDR2 are SGHKS and YYEKEE (reference sequence).

This clonotype has at least ten counts. The chain uses TRBV29-1 and TRBJ2-1, with 14 bases matching TRBD2. V lost 5 bases, J lost 9 bases, and 9 bases stayed unmatched. Per the germline V gene, CDR1 is SQVTM and CDR2 is ANQGSEA. The CDR3 runs 15 residues. CDR3 loop: CSVPGGLAGVSEQFF. In DNA, the CDR3 is TGCAGCGTTCCGGGGGGACTAGCGGGAGTTAGTGAGCAGTTCTTC.

A few counts support this clonotype. The CDR3 DNA is TGCGCCAGCAGCTCCCCGGGGGTGACGGCGTACGAGCAGTACTTC. Translating gives CASSSPGVTAYEQYF. The V gene is TRBV5-1, the J gene TRBJ2-7; possibly TRBD2 for D (6 bases). CDR1 is SGHRS and CDR2 is YFSETQ in the germline V gene. V gave up 3 bases and J gave up 4 bases, with 17 bases separating them. This CDR3 has 15 amino acids.

The chain joins TRBV7-9 to TRBJ2-5; D gene unclear. The V gene lost 2 bases and the J gene lost 2 bases, with 6 bases spanning the gap. This CDR3 has 13 amino acids. Germline CDR1 reads SEHNR; CDR2 reads FQNEAQ (reference sequence). The CDR3 bases are TGTGCCAGCAGCTTACTAGTTCAAGAGACCCAGTACTTC. The encoded protein is CASSLLVQETQYF.

This clonotype has ten or more counts. The chain is built from TRBV6-2 or TRBV6-3 and TRBJ2-5; 14 bases agree with TRBD2. J lost 1 base, V lost 6 bases, and 13 bases had no gene match. The V gene's germline CDR1 is MNHEY and CDR2 SVGEGT. CDR3 size: 19 residues. For the CDR3, the DNA is TGTGCCAGCAGCAAACTACCGGGACTAGCGGGGGCCCGCCAAGAGACCCAGTACTTC. The encoded protein is CASSKLPGLAGARQETQYF.

There are a few counts of this clonotype. The chain is built from TRBV5-5 and TRBJ2-7, with TRBD2 matching 7 bases. Germline assignment: CDR1 SGHKS and CDR2 YYEKEE (reference sequence). V was pared by 6 bases and J by 1 base, with 16 bases of the junction left unmatched. The CDR3 is 17 residues long. The CDR3 is CASMLGPTQGGSYEQYF. CDR3 in DNA: TGTGCCAGCATGCTGGGGCCAACCCAGGGAGGGTCCTACGAGCAGTACTTC.

Turning to this clonotype: A far larger clone is only one base removed, so a read error is likely. The chain is built from TRBV1 and TRBJ1-1; the DNA was not compared with TRBD1, the D call given in the table. TRBV1 is an annotated pseudogene. The CDR3 spans 15 residues. The CDR3 region is CASSHRGQGNTEAFF. CDR3 bases: TGCGCCAGCAGCCACCGGGGACAGGGGAACACTGAAGCTTTCTTT.

This clonotype was detected only a few times. Being one base from a much bigger clone, this may be a read error. The gene calls are TRBV7-9 and TRBJ2-3; weak D call: TRBD1 (6 bases). Germline-derived CDR1 and CDR2 are SEHNR and FQNEAQ (reference sequence). Trimming cost V 5 bases and J 7 bases, with 13 bases left between them. CDR3 size: 13 residues. Written as DNA, the CDR3 is TGTGCCAGCAGCCCGGACAGTTCAAATACGCAGTATTTT. Translated, it gives CASSPDSSNTQYF.

Details on this clonotype: This probably arose from a read error, given a far larger clone one base away. The CDR3 region is CASSQDGTGGKEQFF. CDR3 coding DNA: TGTGCCAGCAGCCAAGATGGGACAGGGGGTAAAGAGCAGTTCTTC. The chain links TRBV14 to TRBJ2-1, with 11 bases fitting TRBD1. Trimming at V came to 0 bases and at J to 10 bases, leaving 5 bases not matched to a gene. This CDR3 contains 15 residues. The V gene's germline CDR1 is SGHDN and CDR2 FVKESK.

The table lists this clonotype with many counts. V is TRBV12-3 or TRBV12-4 and J is TRBJ2-5; no reliable D call. The CDR3 length is 11 residues. The V and J ends lost 3 bases and 4 bases respectively, with 3 bases between them. In DNA form, the CDR3 reads TGTGCCAGCAGTTTTCTAGAGACCCAGTACTTC. The encoded protein is CASSFLETQYF.

This clonotype was seen ten or more times. This chain uses TRBV29-1 with TRBJ2-1; D is uncertain. The CDR3 loop spans 12 amino acids. V dropped 2 bases and J dropped 6 bases, with 8 bases sitting between them. In germline, CDR1 is SQVTM, CDR2 ANQGSEA. The CDR3 coding sequence is TGCAGCGTTGAAAGATTCGGCAATGAGCAGTTCTTC. Its protein product is CSVERFGNEQFF.

V and J are TRBV6-6 and TRBJ2-3; D could derive from TRBD1 or TRBD2 (5 bases each). The length of the CDR3 is 13 residues. V lost 5 bases and J 5 bases, leaving 11 bases between the germline ends. Germline V gives CDR1 MNHNY, CDR2 SVGAGI (reference sequence). This CDR3 is CASSDGTQDTQYF. The CDR3 DNA is TGTGCCAGCAGTGACGGGACCCAAGATACGCAGTATTTT.

The chain combines TRBV7-2 with TRBJ2-5, with 7 bases lining up with TRBD1. V lost 0 bases to trimming and J lost 5 bases; unmatched junction nucleotides: 6. The CDR3 consists of 15 residues. The germline V gene encodes CDR1 SGHTA and CDR2 FQGNSA. This CDR3 reads CASSLATGVAETQYF. The DNA for the CDR3 is TGTGCCAGCAGCTTAGCTACAGGGGTCGCTGAGACCCAGTACTTC.

A single count supports this clonotype. The genes are TRBV4-2 and TRBJ1-1; tentative D call: TRBD1 (6 bases). This CDR3 region has 16 residues. V was trimmed by 0 bases and J by 0 bases, leaving 11 bases between them. The germline CDR1 and CDR2 sequences are LGHNA and YNFKEQ. The chain's CDR3 is CASSQDERQVNTEAFF. The CDR3 region has the DNA TGTGCCAGCAGCCAAGATGAGCGACAGGTGAACACTGAAGCTTTCTTT.

The sample holds many counts of this clonotype. The J gene is TRBJ1-4, the V gene TRBV20-1; perhaps TRBD1 as D (6 bases). Trimming pared 6 bases from V and 8 bases from J, leaving 16 bases between. Germline-derived CDR1 and CDR2 are DFQATT and SNEGSKA (reference sequence). The CDR3 extends over 13 amino acids. CDR3 sequence: CSARQVVGEKLFF. The CDR3 DNA follows: TGCAGTGCCCGACAGGTGGTTGGGGAAAAACTGTTTTTT.

This clonotype was picked up many times. The chain links TRBV20-1 to TRBJ1-5; possible D gene TRBD1, 5 bases. Germline assignment: CDR1 DFQATT and CDR2 SNEGSKA (reference sequence). Trimming took off 1 base at V and 4 bases at J, with 17 bases between the two ends. This CDR3 is built from 16 residues. The CDR3 coding sequence is TGCAGTGCTAGAGTGGGGGGGGACTTCAGGAATCAGCCCCAGCATTTT. Protein sequence: CSARVGGDFRNQPQHF.

A note on this clonotype: No DNA is shown, since the ends of the CDR3 on it are uncertain; the CDR3 is the one TCRdb lists. The V call is TRBV5-1, the J call TRBJ2-7; TRBD2 reflects the table's D call only, with no check against the DNA. The CDR3 adds up to 24 amino acids, both ends counted. Germline assignment: CDR1 SGHRS and CDR2 YFSETQ. The CDR3 sequence: CASTNQTSMYLCASSLSGVYEQYF.

V is TRBV2 and J is TRBJ2-2, with 10 bases lining up with TRBD1. This CDR3 contains 14 residues. CDR1 and CDR2 from the germline V gene are SNHLY and FYNNEI. With 6 bases clipped from V and 17 bases from J, the junction kept 15 bases outside the gene matches. CDR3 coding DNA: TGTGCCAGCAGGGACAGGGGGAACACCGGGGGCTGTTTTTTT. This codes for CASRDRGNTGGCFF.

This chain uses TRBV5-6 with TRBJ2-2, with 7 bases lining up with TRBD1. CDR1 and CDR2 (germline): SGHDT, YYEEEE. V shed 0 bases, J shed 6 bases, and the junction held 8 bases outside the gene matches. The CDR3 is 16 residues long. CDR3 sequence reads: CASSLEATGFAGELFF. CDR3 nucleotide sequence: TGTGCCAGCAGCTTGGAAGCGACAGGGTTCGCCGGGGAGCTGTTTTTT.

This clonotype was recorded at least ten times. The chain uses TRBV5-1 and TRBJ2-7; 11 nucleotides align to TRBD1. The length of the CDR3 is 14 residues. Per germline, CDR1 SGHRS and CDR2 YFSETQ. Unmatched junction bases numbered 6, after V lost 4 bases and J lost 6 bases. The CDR3 DNA reads as TGCGCCAGCAGCCGGACAGGGGGCAACGGCGAGCAGTACTTC. Protein sequence: CASSRTGGNGEQYF.

This clonotype was seen ten or more times. CDR3 in DNA: TGTGCCAGCAGTTTCTCCGGATCCAGTTCACCCCTCCACTTT. Protein product: CASSFSGSSSPLHF. This chain joins TRBV27 and TRBJ1-6; D is undetermined. The CDR3 totals 14 residues. The germline gives CDR1 MNHEY, CDR2 SMNVEV (reference sequence). The V gene lost 3 bases and the J gene lost 9 bases, with 12 bases spanning the gap.

Comment on this clonotype: A far larger clone is one nucleotide away, so this likely arose from a read error. The rearrangement links TRBV29-1 to TRBJ2-7; a weak D match, TRBD2 (6 bases). The CDR3 runs to 10 residues. V lost 5 bases and J lost 6, with 8 bases in between. Germline assignment: CDR1 SQVTM and CDR2 ANQGSEA. The CDR3 DNA sequence: TGCAGCGTTCGGGACTCCGAGCAGTACTTC. Its translation is CSVRDSEQYF.